The 16 T cell receptor beta chains in this list originate from one sample, sequenced in a study of blood T cell repertoires in COVID-19. This table comes from immunoSEQ multiplex PCR, and its TCRdb copy is limited to in-frame clones, with some not included. This repertoire shows more than 300,000 clones, 90% found once; its top ten account for around 1%. The sequencing sample was made of peripheral blood. The receptors were sampled from a woman between 35 and 50 years old with COVID-19, enrolled during active disease.

The gene calls are TRBV4-1 and TRBJ1-1; D possibly corresponds to TRBD1 (6 bases). CDR1 MGHRA and CDR2 YSYEKL come from the germline V gene. Trimming removed 2 bases at V and 6 bases at J, with 10 bases between. This CDR3 is built from 13 residues. CDR3 in DNA: TGCGCCAGCAGCCAACTCCGGACAGCTGAAGCTTTCTTT. This gives the protein CASSQLRTAEAFF.

This chain joins TRBV29-1 and TRBJ2-1, with D tentatively TRBD2 (5 bases). V was pared by 0 bases and J by 12 bases, with 12 bases between. The CDR3 is 12 amino acids. CDR1 is SQVTM, CDR2 ANQGSEA, per germline. Here the CDR3 reads CSVEDLILGQFF. CDR3 sequence (DNA): TGCAGCGTTGAAGATCTAATACTAGGGCAGTTCTTC.

The chain is built from TRBV7-9 and TRBJ2-1; 9 bases agree with TRBD2. Germline CDR1 SEHNR, CDR2 FQNEAQ (reference sequence). CDR3 length: 16 amino acids. The trim removed 2 bases at V and 4 bases at J, leaving 6 bases unmatched. The CDR3 sequence: CASSLPAGGSYNEQFF. The CDR3 DNA reads TGTGCCAGCAGCTTACCAGCGGGAGGATCTTACAATGAGCAGTTCTTC.

The chain joins TRBV19 to TRBJ1-2; no definite D call. The germline gives CDR1 LNHDA, CDR2 SQIVND (reference sequence). This CDR3 contains 15 residues. The CDR3, as DNA: TGTCCCCAATCGAGGGAGGGCTTGGGCAACTATGGCTACACCTTC. Protein sequence: CPQSREGLGNYGYTF.

This clone has just one count. The rearrangement joins TRBV4-1 to TRBJ1-2; tentatively, D is TRBD1 (6 bases). From germline, CDR1 is MGHRA and CDR2 YSYEKL. This CDR3 has 15 amino acids. V was cut by 1 base and J by 4 bases, with 13 bases left in between. The CDR3 region has the DNA TGCGCCAGCAGCCAAGCATTACAGGGTAGCTATGGCTACACCTTC. This codes for CASSQALQGSYGYTF.

This chain connects TRBV14 to TRBJ1-6, with 8 nucleotides matching TRBD1. Germline CDR1 is SGHDN and CDR2 is FVKESK. This CDR3 has 19 residues. Unmatched junction bases numbered 13, after V lost 0 bases and J lost 6 bases. CDR3 DNA: TGTGCCAGCAGCCAAGATGTTGTCCGCAGGGGGCTGGGTAATTCACCCCTCCACTTT. Its translation is CASSQDVVRRGLGNSPLHF.

The DNA of the CDR3 is TGTGCCAGCAGCCAAGATTGGGCGGGGGCAGGAGGCCTAATGGGCACTGAAGCTTTCTTT. Translation: CASSQDWAGAGGLMGTEAFF. The gene calls are TRBV4-2 and TRBJ1-1; weak D call: TRBD1 (6 bases). CDR3 size: 20 residues. V dropped 0 bases and J dropped 4 bases, with 27 bases sitting between them. Germline lookup yields CDR1 LGHNA and CDR2 YNFKEQ.

The chain employs TRBV24-1 and TRBJ2-3, with TRBD1 matching 8 bases. The CDR3 is 16 amino acids. V lost 0 bases and J lost 5; bases outside the gene matches: 6. Germline CDR1 and CDR2: KGHDR and SFDVKD. CDR3 in amino acids: CATSDLRTGSEDTQYF. The CDR3 nucleotides are TGTGCCACCAGTGATTTGAGGACAGGGTCCGAAGATACGCAGTATTTT.

V gene TRBV28 combines with J gene TRBJ2-2, with D possibly TRBD2 on 6 matching bases. The CDR3 is 16 amino acids. V lost 6 bases and J 5 bases, leaving 19 bases between the germline ends. Germline CDR1 is MDHEN and CDR2 is SYDVKM. CDR3 sequence reads: CASRPGGVVWTGELFF. As DNA, the CDR3 is TGTGCCAGCAGACCCGGAGGGGTGGTTTGGACCGGGGAGCTGTTTTTT.

J is TRBJ1-6 and V is TRBV5-8, with D unresolved. CDR1 and CDR2 from the germline V gene are SGHTS and YDEGEE. This CDR3 contains 14 residues. V gave up 1 base and J gave up 9 bases, with 11 bases separating them. CDR3 sequence reads: CASSLWSGGSPLHF. The CDR3, as DNA: TGTGCCAGCAGCTTGTGGTCCGGAGGTTCACCCCTCCACTTT.

The rearrangement links TRBV7-2 to TRBJ1-1, with D maybe TRBD1 (5 bases). The CDR3 totals 13 residues. Trimming pared 3 bases from V and 6 bases from J, leaving 11 bases between. Germline-derived CDR1 and CDR2 are SGHTA and FQGNSA. For the CDR3, the DNA is TGTGCCAGCAGCTTCAGGGTATCGGCTGAAGCTTTCTTT. It encodes CASSFRVSAEAFF.

This rearrangement joins TRBV12-3 or TRBV12-4 to TRBJ1-2, with unresolved D. CDR3 size: 13 residues. V shed 3 bases and J shed 0 bases, with 5 bases lying between them. CDR3 sequence: CASSFRSNYGYTF. CDR3 nucleotides: TGTGCCAGCAGTTTTCGTTCTAACTATGGCTACACCTTC.

A single count supports this clone. J is TRBJ2-3 and V is TRBV7-9, with 12 bases that match TRBD2. The CDR3 runs to 16 residues. Germline CDR1 is SEHNR and CDR2 is FQNEAQ (reference sequence). The V and J ends lost 3 bases and 4 bases, in that order; junction bases with no gene match: 5. For the CDR3, the DNA is TGTGCCAGCAGCTTTCGACTAGCGGGAGTCCCAGATACGCAGTATTTT. Protein sequence: CASSFRLAGVPDTQYF. The full variable domain, rest sourced from reference TRBV7-9 and TRBJ2-3, is DTGVSQNPRHKITKRGQNVTFRCDPISEHNRLYWYRQTLGQGPEFLTYFQNEAQLEKSRLLSDRFSAERPKGSFSTLEIQRTEQGDSAMYLCASSFRLAGVPDTQYFGPGTRLTVL.

The V and J genes are TRBV19 and TRBJ2-3; 10 positions agree with TRBD2. The germline V gene encodes CDR1 LNHDA and CDR2 SQIVND (reference sequence). CDR3 length: 15 amino acids. The V gene end was trimmed by 5 bases and the J gene end by 2 bases; junction bases not matched to a gene: 4. CDR3 loop: CASSPAGGPTDTQYF. The CDR3 nucleotides read TGTGCCAGTAGTCCAGCGGGAGGGCCCACAGATACGCAGTATTTT. The full variable domain, in which reference TRBV19 and TRBJ2-3 provide the parts outside the CDR3, is DGGITQSPKYLFRKEGQNVTLSCEQNLNHDAMYWYRQDPGQGLRLIYYSQIVNDFQKGDIAEGYSVSREKKESFPLTVTSAQKNPTAFYLCASSPAGGPTDTQYFGPGTRLTVL.

The chain joins TRBV7-9 to TRBJ2-2; TRBD2 might be the D (7 bases). The germline V gene has CDR1 SEHNR and CDR2 FQNEAQ (reference sequence). V lost 3 bases and J lost 7, with 18 bases in between. CDR3 length equals 16 residues. CDR3 residues: CASSLFGGPAGGELFF. The CDR3 DNA reads as TGTGCCAGCAGCTTGTTCGGGGGGCCGGCTGGCGGGGAGCTGTTTTTT.

This chain connects TRBV19 to TRBJ2-6; 10 bases line up with TRBD1. The ends lost 3 bases at V and 0 bases at J; junction bases unmatched: 8. Germline assignment: CDR1 LNHDA and CDR2 SQIVND (reference sequence). The CDR3 contains 19 residues. The CDR3 loop is CASSMMPGTGVSGANVLTF. The CDR3 nucleotides are TGTGCCAGTAGTATGATGCCCGGGACAGGGGTCTCTGGGGCCAACGTCCTGACTTTC. Combining the CDR3 with reference TRBV19 and TRBJ2-6 gives the whole variable domain DGGITQSPKYLFRKEGQNVTLSCEQNLNHDAMYWYRQDPGQGLRLIYYSQIVNDFQKGDIAEGYSVSREKKESFPLTVTSAQKNPTAFYLCASSMMPGTGVSGANVLTFGAGSRLTVL.